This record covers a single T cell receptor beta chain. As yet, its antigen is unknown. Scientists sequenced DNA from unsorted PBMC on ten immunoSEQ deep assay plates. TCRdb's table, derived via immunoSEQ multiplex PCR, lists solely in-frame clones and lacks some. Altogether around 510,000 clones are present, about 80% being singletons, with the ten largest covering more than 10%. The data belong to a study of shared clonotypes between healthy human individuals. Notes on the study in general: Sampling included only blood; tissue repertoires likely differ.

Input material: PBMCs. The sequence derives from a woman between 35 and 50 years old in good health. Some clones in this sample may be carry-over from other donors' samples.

This CDR3 reads CASSLGGGRALGEQFF. The CDR3 region has the DNA TGTGCCAGCAGCTTAGGGGGTGGGAGGGCCCTCGGTGAGCAGTTCTTC. The chain uses TRBV11-3 and TRBJ2-1; 7 nucleotides match TRBD2. Germline assignment: CDR1 SGHNT and CDR2 YENEEA. Losses at the gene ends were 1 base for V and 9 bases for J; bases not matched to a gene: 12. The length of the CDR3 is 16 residues.